One T cell receptor beta chain is described in this entry. Trimming cost V 5 bases and J 7 bases, with 12 bases left between them. This CDR3 is 13 amino acids long. This sample is part of a study of blood T cell repertoires in COVID-19. Using immunoSEQ multiplex PCR, the repertoire was profiled, and TCRdb retains in-frame clones only, with some absent. The repertoire has 55,000 to 75,000 clones, around nine tenths of them found once; the top ten carry 7.4%. The J gene is TRBJ1-5, the V gene TRBV12-3 or TRBV12-4; no reliable D call. The source of this sequence is a human donor with active COVID-19. The donor label of this sample is uncertain. What was sequenced was peripheral blood. The CDR3 DNA sequence: TGTGCCAGCAGTGGGCGGGGAGTACAGCCCCAGCATTTT. This translates into CASSGRGVQPQHF.